What follows are 27 T cell receptor beta chains derived from one specimen sequenced in a study of cytomegalovirus exposure and HLA in healthy donors. PCR primers comprised 60 Vbeta and 13 Jbeta primers. TCRdb's table, derived via immunoSEQ multiplex PCR, lists solely in-frame clones and lacks some. The sample shows around 130,000 clones, roughly 79% of them seen only once. The specimen was PBMCs. Receptors were obtained from a woman between 45 and 65 years old in good health and CMV-seronegative.

The genes are TRBV28 and TRBJ2-7; tentative D call: TRBD2 (5 bases). V was trimmed by 6 bases and J by 2 bases, leaving 11 bases between them. Germline V gene data show CDR1 as MDHEN and CDR2 as SYDVKM. The CDR3 is made up of 13 amino acids. CDR3 coding DNA: TGTGCCAGCAGCCCCTCCGGGACCTACGAGCAGTACTTC. It codes for CASSPSGTYEQYF.

This clone was counted only a few times. The chain joins TRBV6-1 to TRBJ2-6; 7 bases fit TRBD1. This CDR3 spans 15 amino acids. Per germline, CDR1 MNHNS and CDR2 SASEGT. V lost 6 bases, J lost 2 bases, and 4 bases stayed unmatched. As DNA, the CDR3 is TGTGCCAGCAGAGGCGACAGGGCTGGGGCCAACGTCCTGACTTTC. Protein sequence: CASRGDRAGANVLTF.

The V gene is TRBV7-9, the J gene TRBJ1-3, with a possible D match to TRBD1 (6 bases). The CDR3 length is 15 residues. The V and J ends lost 11 bases and 0 bases respectively, with 17 bases between them. CDR1 is SEHNR and CDR2 is FQNEAQ in the germline V gene (reference sequence). The CDR3: CAAARGGSSGNTIYF. The CDR3 DNA reads TGTGCCGCAGCTCGAGGGGGAAGCTCTGGAAACACCATATATTTT.

This chain joins TRBV4-1 and TRBJ1-5, with TRBD1 matching over 10 bases. The CDR3 has 16 amino acids. J was trimmed by 6 bases and V by 4 bases; bases with no gene match: 9. Germline CDR1 and CDR2: MGHRA and YSYEKL. DNA of the CDR3: TGCGCCAGCAGCCGAGATCGACAGGGGGCTGGTCAGCCCCAGCATTTT. Its translation: CASSRDRQGAGQPQHF.

To note about this clone: The junction shows a germline mismatch at one end, possibly a read error. The J gene is TRBJ2-1, the V gene TRBV2; 15 nucleotides match TRBD2. Germline V lookup: CDR1 SNHLY, CDR2 FYNNEI. The CDR3 loop spans 15 amino acids. The DNA of the CDR3 is TGTGCCAGCAGTGAAGTTGGACTAGCGGGAGGGCGGGGCCTCTTC. This translates into CASSEVGLAGGRGLF.

V gene TRBV7-8 combines with J gene TRBJ2-7; TRBD1 aligns across 8 bases. CDR1 and CDR2 (germline): SGHVS, FQNEAQ. The CDR3 covers 15 residues. V shed 4 bases, J shed 9 bases, and the junction held 14 bases outside the gene matches. CDR3 sequence reads: CASSSDDDPGTGQYV. DNA for the CDR3: TGTGCCAGCAGCTCAGACGACGACCCAGGGACAGGGCAGTACGTC.

V usage is TRBV7-9 and J usage is TRBJ2-3; unclear D gene. V gave up 7 bases and J gave up 5 bases, with 7 bases separating them. There are 11 residues in the CDR3. Germline V gene lookup returns CDR1 SEHNR and CDR2 FQNEAQ (reference sequence). CDR3 DNA: TGTGCCAGCACAACGGGAGATACGCAGTATTTT. This sequence encodes CASTTGDTQYF.

The chain joins TRBV28 to TRBJ2-1; D is possibly TRBD1 (6 bases). The CDR3 is 14 amino acids. The V and J ends lost 8 bases and 4 bases respectively, with 15 bases between them. Germline V gene lookup returns CDR1 MDHEN and CDR2 SYDVKM. For the CDR3, the DNA is TGTGCCAGCCTAGGGGGAGTCCTTTACAATGAGCAGTTCTTC. It codes for CASLGGVLYNEQFF.

The chain uses TRBV7-8 and TRBJ1-1; 9 bases map to TRBD1. The germline V gene encodes CDR1 SGHVS and CDR2 FQNEAQ. CDR3 length equals 14 residues. V gave up 1 base and J gave up 14 bases; unmatched junction bases: 11. This CDR3 is CASSLGGWGQGLFF. The CDR3 nucleotides read TGTGCCAGCAGCTTAGGAGGCTGGGGACAGGGTTTATTCTTT. Variable domain in full (rest from reference TRBV7-8 and TRBJ1-1): GAGVSQSPRYKVAKRGQDVALRCDPISGHVSLFWYQQALGQGPEFLTYFQNEAQLDKSGLPSDRFFAERPEGSVSTLKIQRTQQEDSAVYLCASSLGGWGQGLFFGQGTRLTVV.

CDR3 in DNA: TGTGCCAGCAGCGACCGACTAGCCGGGGAGCTGTTTTTT. Its protein is CASSDRLAGELFF. This chain uses TRBV9 with TRBJ2-2; perhaps TRBD2 as D (6 bases). Germline lookup yields CDR1 SGDLS and CDR2 YYNGEE. The V and J ends lost 3 bases and 6 bases respectively, with 9 bases between them. The CDR3 loop spans 13 amino acids.

This clone came up once. In DNA, the CDR3 is TGTGCCAGCAGCCCCGGACTAGCAGTTTACAATGAGCAGTTCTTC. Its translation: CASSPGLAVYNEQFF. The rearrangement uses TRBV27 and TRBJ2-1; 8 positions agree with TRBD2. The CDR3 is 15 amino acids. Germline V gene data show CDR1 as MNHEY and CDR2 as SMNVEV (reference sequence). V lost 6 bases to trimming and J lost 4 bases; unmatched junction nucleotides: 8.

CDR3 sequence (DNA): TGTGCCAGCAGCCGACAGGCAGAAGCTTTCTTT. Its translation: CASSRQAEAFF. This chain connects TRBV5-4 to TRBJ1-1; D may be TRBD1 (6 bases). Germline loops: CDR1 SGHNT, CDR2 YYREEE (reference sequence). This CDR3 has 11 amino acids. The V end was cut by 4 bases, the J end by 8 bases, with 9 bases between. The complete variable domain, with remaining parts taken from reference TRBV5-4 and TRBJ1-1, reads ETGVTQSPTHLIKTRGQQVTLRCSSQSGHNTVSWYQQALGQGPQFIFQYYREEENGRGNFPPRFSGLQFPNYSSELNVNALELDDSALYLCASSRQAEAFFGQGTRLTVV.

J is TRBJ1-4 and V is TRBV9; TRBD1 matches 8 bases. J gave up 6 bases and V 4 bases, and 8 bases lay outside the gene matches. Germline lookup yields CDR1 SGDLS and CDR2 YYNGEE. The CDR3 spans 15 residues. The CDR3 sequence: CASSPQTGVHEKLFF. CDR3 DNA: TGTGCCAGCAGCCCTCAGACAGGGGTGCATGAAAAACTGTTTTTT.

This clone has just a few counts. The chain has TRBV29-1 and TRBJ1-5; D possibly corresponds to TRBD1 (5 bases). The CDR3 totals 15 residues. Trimming stripped 5 bases from V and 5 bases from J, with 19 bases between. Germline loops: CDR1 SQVTM, CDR2 ANQGSEA. The CDR3 DNA reads TGCAGCGTTTCGCAGGGTCCCTTTGGTGATCAGCCCCAGCATTTT. Translating gives CSVSQGPFGDQPQHF.

This clone turned up a few times. The CDR3 DNA reads TGTGCCAGCAGCTCGCGACAGGGGACCTACGAGCAGTACGTC. It codes for CASSSRQGTYEQYV. This chain uses TRBV11-3 with TRBJ2-7; 8 bases map to TRBD1. Germline V gene sequence: CDR1 SGHNT, CDR2 YENEEA. The CDR3 has 14 amino acids. J lost 2 bases, V lost 4 bases, and 4 bases had no gene match.

The V gene is TRBV28, the J gene TRBJ1-2; 7 positions agree with TRBD1. From germline, CDR1 is MDHEN and CDR2 SYDVKM. The CDR3 spans 11 residues. Trimming took 11 bases from V and 1 from J; bases not matched to a gene: 1. The CDR3 is CAAGGNYGYTF. CDR3 coding DNA: TGTGCCGCAGGGGGTAACTATGGCTACACCTTC.

V and J are TRBV7-9 and TRBJ2-2; D is ambiguous. The CDR3 totals 16 residues. Per the germline V gene, CDR1 is SEHNR and CDR2 is FQNEAQ (reference sequence). Trimming took 1 base from V and 3 from J, leaving 12 bases between them. CDR3 region: CASSLGVAEHTGELFF. The CDR3 DNA follows: TGTGCCAGCAGCTTAGGCGTGGCGGAACACACCGGGGAGCTGTTTTTT.

The rearrangement joins TRBV7-3 to TRBJ2-5; TRBD2 aligns across 7 bases. Losses at the gene ends were 0 bases for V and 2 bases for J; bases not matched to a gene: 3. CDR1 is SGHTA and CDR2 is FQGTGA in the germline V gene. This CDR3 has 15 residues. CDR3 protein: CASSLTGGGQETQYF. In nucleotides, the CDR3 is TGTGCCAGCAGCTTAACGGGGGGAGGGCAAGAGACCCAGTACTTC.

V is TRBV11-2 and J is TRBJ2-7, with TRBD2 matching 8 bases. Germline CDR1 is SGHAT and CDR2 is FQNNGV. The CDR3 covers 15 residues. The V segment lost 6 bases and the J segment 2 bases; nucleotides outside the gene matches: 9. The CDR3 DNA follows: TGTGCCAGCAGTAATCTAGCGGGTCGCCCCTACGAGCAGTACTTC. This encodes CASSNLAGRPYEQYF.

The V gene is TRBV4-1, the J gene TRBJ2-7, with a weak D call TRBD1 (5 bases). Germline V lookup: CDR1 MGHRA, CDR2 YSYEKL. The CDR3 extends over 14 amino acids. V was cut by 5 bases and J by 2 bases, with 13 bases left in between. This CDR3 reads CASSNGAGPYEQYV. CDR3 DNA: TGCGCCAGCAGCAATGGGGCAGGGCCCTACGAGCAGTACGTC.

This chain joins TRBV7-8 and TRBJ1-1; D gene unclear. Germline V gene data show CDR1 as SGHVS and CDR2 as FQNEAQ. There are 13 residues in the CDR3. The V end was cut by 3 bases, the J end by 1 base, with 6 bases between. CDR3: CASSFGPNTEAFF. CDR3 DNA sequence: TGTGCCAGCAGCTTTGGCCCGAACACTGAAGCTTTCTTT.

V gene TRBV5-5 combines with J gene TRBJ1-3; no firm D call. The CDR3 is 12 residues long. CDR1 is SGHKS, CDR2 YYEKEE, per germline (reference sequence). With 6 bases removed from V and 1 base from J, the gap between germline ends came to 5 bases. This CDR3 reads CASTQSGNTIYF. The CDR3 DNA reads as TGTGCCAGCACCCAATCTGGAAACACCATATATTTT.

The V call is TRBV6-5, the J call TRBJ2-1; a possible D gene is TRBD2 (6 bases). Per the germline V gene, CDR1 is MNHEY and CDR2 is SVGAGI. The CDR3 covers 13 residues. The V end lost 2 bases, the J end lost 5 bases, and 7 bases lay between the germline ends. Here the CDR3 DNA reads TGTGCCAGCAGTTACCGCGGGAACAATGAGCAGTTCTTC. Encoded protein: CASSYRGNNEQFF.

The chain carries TRBV5-1 and TRBJ2-1; 15 bases fit TRBD2. Unmatched junction bases numbered 3, after V lost 4 bases and J lost 4 bases. Germline V gene data show CDR1 as SGHRS and CDR2 as YFSETQ. The CDR3 loop spans 16 amino acids. Here the CDR3 reads CASSTGLAGGYNEQFF. CDR3 sequence (DNA): TGCGCCAGCAGCACAGGACTAGCGGGAGGGTACAATGAGCAGTTCTTC.

The chain joins TRBV29-1 to TRBJ1-6; D gene unclear. The germline V gene encodes CDR1 SQVTM and CDR2 ANQGSEA. Trimming took off 4 bases at V and 3 bases at J, with 7 bases between the two ends. The CDR3 length is 13 residues. The CDR3: CSVGSGYNSPLHF. The CDR3 DNA is TGCAGCGTTGGGTCGGGCTATAATTCACCCCTCCACTTT.

The DNA of the CDR3 is TGTGCCAGCAGTTCCCCAGGGGGGCCGAATCAGCCCCAGCATTTT. Amino acids: CASSSPGGPNQPQHF. This rearrangement joins TRBV7-2 to TRBJ1-5, with TRBD1 identical over 7 bases. V dropped 6 bases and J dropped 4; count of bases not matched to a gene: 9. This CDR3 comprises 15 residues. Germline CDR1 SGHTA, CDR2 FQGNSA.

The V gene is TRBV15, the J gene TRBJ1-2; D is perhaps TRBD1 (5 bases). Between the trimmed V and J ends, which lost 1 base and 5 bases, there was a span of 11 bases. CDR1 is LNHNV, CDR2 YYDKDF, per germline (reference sequence). This CDR3 contains 14 residues. The CDR3 nucleotides read TGTGCCACCAGCAGAGGTGGGACTGAATATGGCTACACCTTC. Residues: CATSRGGTEYGYTF.